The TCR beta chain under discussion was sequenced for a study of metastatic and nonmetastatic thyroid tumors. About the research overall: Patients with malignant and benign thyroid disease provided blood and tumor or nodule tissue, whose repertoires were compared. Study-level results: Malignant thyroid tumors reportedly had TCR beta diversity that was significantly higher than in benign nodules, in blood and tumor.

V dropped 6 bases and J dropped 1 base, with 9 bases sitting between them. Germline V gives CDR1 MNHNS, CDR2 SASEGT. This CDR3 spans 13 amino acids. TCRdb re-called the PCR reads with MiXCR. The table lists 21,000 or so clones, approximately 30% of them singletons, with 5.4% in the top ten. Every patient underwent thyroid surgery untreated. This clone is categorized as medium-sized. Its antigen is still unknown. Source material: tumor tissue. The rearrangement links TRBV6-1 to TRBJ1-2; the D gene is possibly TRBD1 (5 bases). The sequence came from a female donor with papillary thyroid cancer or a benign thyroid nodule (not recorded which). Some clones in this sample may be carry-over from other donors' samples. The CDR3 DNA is TGTGCCAGCAGGATTGACAGTAACTATGGCTACACCTTC. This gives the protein CASRIDSNYGYTF.